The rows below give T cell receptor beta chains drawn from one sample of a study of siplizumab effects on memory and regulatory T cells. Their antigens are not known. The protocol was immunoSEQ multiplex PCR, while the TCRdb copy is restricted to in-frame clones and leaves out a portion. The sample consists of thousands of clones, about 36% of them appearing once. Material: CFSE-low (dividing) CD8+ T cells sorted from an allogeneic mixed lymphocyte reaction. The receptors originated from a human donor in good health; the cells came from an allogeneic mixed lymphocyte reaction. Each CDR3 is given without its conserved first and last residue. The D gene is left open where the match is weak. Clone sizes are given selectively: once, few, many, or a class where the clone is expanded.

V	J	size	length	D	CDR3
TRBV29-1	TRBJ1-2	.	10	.	SVAGILYGYT
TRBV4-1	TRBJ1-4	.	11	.	ASSQLRGEKLF
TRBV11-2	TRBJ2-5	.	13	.	ASSLGEQYQETQY
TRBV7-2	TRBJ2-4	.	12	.	ASSEFSGQNIQY
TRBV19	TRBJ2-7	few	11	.	ASSMGYPYEQY
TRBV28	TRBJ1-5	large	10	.	ASRLDNQPQH
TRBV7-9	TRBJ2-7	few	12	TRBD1	ASSPGTGAYEQY
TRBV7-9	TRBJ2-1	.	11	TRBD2	ASSSLAYNEQF
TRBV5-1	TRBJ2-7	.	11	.	ASSMGPIGEQY
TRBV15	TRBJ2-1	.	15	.	ATSRGGSGSTTMSQF
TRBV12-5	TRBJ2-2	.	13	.	ASGLLEGRIGELF
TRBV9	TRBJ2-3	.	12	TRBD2	ASNPSGSTDTQY
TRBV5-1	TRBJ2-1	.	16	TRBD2	ASSLGLAGGISYNEQF
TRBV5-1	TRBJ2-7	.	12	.	ASSQVARRYEQY
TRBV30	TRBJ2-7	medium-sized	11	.	AWSPGSQYEQY
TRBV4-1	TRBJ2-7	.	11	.	ASSSAHNYEQY
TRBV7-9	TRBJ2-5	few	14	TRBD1	ASSNRDRIDQETQY
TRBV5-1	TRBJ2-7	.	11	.	ASSLSQSYEQY
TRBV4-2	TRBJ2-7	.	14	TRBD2	ASSQERAGGLAEQY
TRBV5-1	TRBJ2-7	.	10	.	ASSLGTLEQY
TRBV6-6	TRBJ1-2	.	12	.	ASTPGLSNYGYT
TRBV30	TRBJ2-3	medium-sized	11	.	AWSASIRYAQY
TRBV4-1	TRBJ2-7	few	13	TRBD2	ASSHGTRADYEQY
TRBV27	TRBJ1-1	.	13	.	ASSRNGGGGTEAF
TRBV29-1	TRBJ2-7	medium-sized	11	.	SVLGGGSYEQY
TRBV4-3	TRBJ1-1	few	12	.	ASSQVSMNTEAF
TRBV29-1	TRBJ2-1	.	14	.	TIEDPRYHTGNEQF
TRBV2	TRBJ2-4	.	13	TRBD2	ASGGGRQRENIQY
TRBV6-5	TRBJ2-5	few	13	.	ASSYEGTTRETQY
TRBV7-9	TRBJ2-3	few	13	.	ASSPSDYSTDTQY
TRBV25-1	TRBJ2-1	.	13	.	ASSELLAEVSEQF
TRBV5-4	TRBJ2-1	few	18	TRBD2	ASSPIWREGPRSSYNEQF
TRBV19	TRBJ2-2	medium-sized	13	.	ASSILSLETGELF
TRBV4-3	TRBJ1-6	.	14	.	ASSQEGSSYNSPLH
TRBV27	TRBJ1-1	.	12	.	ASSLSGLNTEAF
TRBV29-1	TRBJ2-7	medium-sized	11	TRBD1	SVTGGGVYEQY
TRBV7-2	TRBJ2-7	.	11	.	ASSLEGAREQY
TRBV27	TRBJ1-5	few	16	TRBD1	ASSLVGTGGYSNQPQH
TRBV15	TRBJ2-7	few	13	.	ATSMPSDNHYEQY
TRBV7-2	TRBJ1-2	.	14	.	ASSPGGSSRVNGYT
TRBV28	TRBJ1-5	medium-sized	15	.	ASRVKWTVQPNQPQH
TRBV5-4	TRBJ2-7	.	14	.	ASSLAVEGVDHEQY
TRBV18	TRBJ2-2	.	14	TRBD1	ASSPYRTGPYRELF
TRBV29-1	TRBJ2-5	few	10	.	SAPVDVETQY
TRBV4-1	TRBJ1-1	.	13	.	ASSQERAENTEAF
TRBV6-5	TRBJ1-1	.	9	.	ASSLRVGAF
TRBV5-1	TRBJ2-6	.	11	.	ASITSGANVLT
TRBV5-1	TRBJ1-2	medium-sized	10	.	ASSLEGIGYT
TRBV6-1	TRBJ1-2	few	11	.	ASSEQGPLGYT
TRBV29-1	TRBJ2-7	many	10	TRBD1	SVVQTGGEQY
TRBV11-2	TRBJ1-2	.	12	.	ASSLEGTEDGYT
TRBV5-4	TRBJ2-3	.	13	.	ASRNRLEGPDTQY